This is a list of T cell receptor beta chains from one sample in a study of tumor-infiltrating lymphocytes in primary liver carcinoma. Using its own MiXCR run on the multiplex PCR reads, TCRdb lists one record per CDR3 protein. The table has 20,000 to 25,000 distinct CDR3 sequences, nearly 80% seen once. Sequencing was done on a sample of liver tumor tissue from sampling region 1. These receptors all stem from a woman younger than 45 with primary liver carcinoma and hepatitis B virus infection. CDR3s include the opening cysteine and the closing phenylalanine or tryptophan. The D gene is left open where the match is weak. Not all rows give a size; the values are once, few, many and, for expanded clones, a class.

>-|-|TRBJ2-7|TRBV6-2/TRBV6-3
TGTGCCAGCATTACCCTCCGACAGGCTACCTACGAGCAGTACTTC
CASITLRQATYEQYF
>once|-|TRBJ2-3|TRBV5-4
TGTGCCAGCAGCTACAGGACAGATACGCAGTATTTT
CASSYRTDTQYF
>-|TRBD2|TRBJ2-1|TRBV11-3
TGTACCAGCAGCCTACTAGCGGGAAGGGGGTATGAGCAGTTCTTC
CTSSLLAGRGYEQFF
>few|-|TRBJ2-5|TRBV12-3/TRBV12-4
TGTGCCAGCAGCACCTTGCCCGGGAGCGAGGAGACCCAGTACTTC
CASSTLPGSEETQYF
>-|TRBD2|TRBJ2-1|TRBV12-3/TRBV12-4
TGTGCTAACAGCTTGTCCGAGACTAGCGGACTTGAGCAGTTCTTC
CANSLSETSGLEQFF
>-|TRBD2|TRBJ2-1|TRBV11-2
TGTGCCAGCAGCCTTACTAGCGGGGGGATCCCAGGCGATGAGCAATTCTTC
CASSLTSGGIPGDEQFF
>-|TRBD2|TRBJ2-1|TRBV11-2
TGTGCCAGCTCATTTGAAAGCGGGAGAGTGGTCAATGAGCAGTTCTTC
CASSFESGRVVNEQFF
>-|-|TRBJ1-6|TRBV5-4
TGTGCCAGCAGCCCAAGGGTGGGGGATAATTCATCCCTCCACTTT
CASSPRVGDNSSLHF
>-|-|TRBJ2-7|TRBV28
TGTGCCAGCAGAAAAGCCCCAGTGGACGAGCAGTACTTC
CASRKAPVDEQYF
>-|-|TRBJ1-6|TRBV5-6
TGTGCCAGTAGCTTGGTAGCATTGGGATCATCCCTCCACTTT
CASSLVALGSSLHF
>-|-|TRBJ2-1|TRBV5-8
TGTGCCAGCAGCTTGGAGGGGGGCAACGAGCAGTTCTTC
CASSLEGGNEQFF
>-|-|TRBJ2-7|TRBV29-1
TGCAGCACTATGACATCTGGGATCGGCACTCCCTACGAGCAGTACTTC
CSTMTSGIGTPYEQYF
>-|-|TRBJ1-6|TRBV28
TGTGCCAGCAATGGACTATCCGGAGTTTCACCCCTCCATTTT
CASNGLSGVSPLHF
>-|-|TRBJ2-5|TRBV6-1
TGTGTCGGCAGTGACAAACTATATACCTCCCGGTACTTC
CVGSDKLYTSRYF
>-|-|TRBJ2-1|TRBV11-3
TGTGCCAACAGTTCAACGGGACACGGCTTCTTGGATGGGCAGTTGTTC
CANSSTGHGFLDGQLF
>-|-|TRBJ2-7|TRBV6-1
TGTGCCAGCAGGAAGGACAGCCACGGACAGTACTTC
CASRKDSHGQYF
>-|-|TRBJ2-3|TRBV4-1
TGCGCCAGCGGCGCGACGGGACAAGGTTTCTCAGATACGCAGTATTTT
CASGATGQGFSDTQYF